This T cell receptor beta chain appears in the sequencing data of a study of cytomegalovirus exposure and HLA in healthy donors. The PCR had 60 Vbeta and 13 Jbeta primers. The method was immunoSEQ multiplex PCR; TCRdb's version includes in-frame clones alone and lacks a portion of them. The sample holds under 200,000 clones; approximately 78% are singletons and the top ten take under 4%. Worth noting for this clone: The antigen is undetermined.

Study observations and caveats: In a later analysis, HLA-associated TCR beta chains were more clonally expanded than equally common others. Analyzed later, association rates of TCRs varied across HLA loci, with DRB1 most and HLA-C fewest.

Trimming stripped 3 bases from V and 9 bases from J, with 13 bases between. The CDR3 runs to 13 residues. Germline lookup yields CDR1 SEHNR and CDR2 FQNEAQ (reference sequence). The chain recombines TRBV7-9 with TRBJ2-3; D is possibly TRBD1 (6 bases). This receptor was taken from a woman aged 40 to 55 in good health and CMV-seronegative. The source material was PBMCs. This CDR3 is CASSLRTERTQYF. CDR3 nucleotides: TGTGCCAGCAGCTTGAGGACAGAGAGGACGCAGTATTTT.